This T cell receptor beta chain was identified during a study of low-dose radiotherapy and immunotherapy resistance in tumors. The CDR3 runs 15 residues. V lost 6 bases to trimming and J lost 4 bases; unmatched junction nucleotides: 11. Germline CDR1 is MDHEN and CDR2 is SYDVKM. Both TCRalpha and TCRbeta chains were reverse transcribed with V-gene-specific primers. TCRs were put through 15 to 25 PCR cycles of amplification with Phusion. A constant-region primer and the V-primer adapter served as the primer pair. TCRdb passed the reads through MiXCR, listing each CDR3 protein once. The sample lists thousands of distinct CDR3 sequences, about 59% seen once, with roughly 8.7% in the top ten.

The receptor was isolated from a human donor with advanced metastatic prostate, ovarian, gallbladder or colorectal cancer (not recorded which). This table probably holds off-target reads from a library built for another chain. The V gene is TRBV28, the J gene TRBJ2-7; 8 nucleotides match TRBD2. In nucleotides, the CDR3 is TGTGCCAGCAGAGCCTGGGCCAGCGGGAGTTACGAGCAGTACTTC. This translates into CASRAWASGSYEQYF.